This T cell receptor beta chain was found in a study of T cell responses to AZD1222 COVID-19 vaccine. Study outcomes and limitations: Only a handful of AZD1222 recipients, more than 5 in all, had baseline seropositivity.

Comment on this clone: What it binds is not known.

CDR1 is MNHEY, CDR2 SVGAGI, per germline. The CDR3 has 15 residues. After removal of 6 bases from V and 0 bases from J, the junction contained 4 bases not matched to a gene. Sequencing used immunoSEQ multiplex PCR; TCRdb keeps in-frame clones, though not all of them. The sample includes about 77,000 clones, under 95% of them seen just once. The sequencing used peripheral blood, collected 28 days after the second AZD1222 dose. This chain connects TRBV6-5 to TRBJ1-4; 7 nucleotides line up with TRBD1. The receptor comes from an adult who received the AZD1222 COVID-19 vaccine. The CDR3 DNA sequence: TGTGCCAGCAGAGGAGACAGGGCAACTAATGAAAAACTGTTTTTT. Encoded protein: CASRGDRATNEKLFF.